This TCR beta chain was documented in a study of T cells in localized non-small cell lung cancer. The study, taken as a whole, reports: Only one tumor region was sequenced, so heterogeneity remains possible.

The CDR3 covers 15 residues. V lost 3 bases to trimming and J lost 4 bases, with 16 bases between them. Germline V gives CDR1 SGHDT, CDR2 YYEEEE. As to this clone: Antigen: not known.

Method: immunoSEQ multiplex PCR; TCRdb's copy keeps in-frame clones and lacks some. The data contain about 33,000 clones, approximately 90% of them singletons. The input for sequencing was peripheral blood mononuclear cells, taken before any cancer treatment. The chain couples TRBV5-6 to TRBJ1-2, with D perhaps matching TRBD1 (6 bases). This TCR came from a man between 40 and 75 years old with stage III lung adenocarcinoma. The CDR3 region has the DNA TGTGCCAGCAGCTACACCCCAGGGGTCAGCTATGGCTACACCTTC. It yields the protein CASSYTPGVSYGYTF.